These 14 T cell receptor beta chains were all obtained from the same sample, sequenced in a study of blood T cell repertoires in COVID-19 (TCRdb year 2020). Library creation used the immunoSEQ multiplex PCR assay. The table was pulled from immuneACCESS by TCRdb, which kept in-frame rearrangements only. Such tables lose some clones; where checked, under half of the loss comes from unresolved V genes, and the rest has no known cause. This sample holds 55,000 to 70,000 clones; around nine tenths were observed only once. The top ten clones comprise more than 0.8% of the sample. Sequenced material: peripheral blood. All receptors derive from a man aged 65 to 79 with acute or convalescent COVID-19.

The rearrangement joins TRBV29-1 to TRBJ2-3; weak D call: TRBD2 (6 bases). Germline-derived CDR1 and CDR2 are SQVTM and ANQGSEA. Trimming pared 6 bases from V and 0 bases from J, leaving 13 bases between. The CDR3 consists of 14 residues. CDR3 bases: TGCAGCGTCGCGGCCGGGACTAGCACAGATACGCAGTATTTT. It specifies CSVAAGTSTDTQYF.

V and J are TRBV29-1 and TRBJ1-2; D is perhaps TRBD1 (5 bases). CDR3 length equals 13 residues. Germline-derived CDR1 and CDR2 are SQVTM and ANQGSEA. V lost 5 bases and J lost 6, with 16 bases in between. CDR3 bases: TGCAGCGTTCTTGAAGGGGTGGTGGATGGCTACACCTTC. Translated, it gives CSVLEGVVDGYTF.

The V gene is TRBV18, the J gene TRBJ2-7, with D possibly being TRBD1 (5 bases). The CDR3 extends over 14 amino acids. Germline V gene lookup returns CDR1 KGHSH and CDR2 LQKENI. V was cut by 8 bases and J by 6 bases, with 20 bases left in between. The CDR3 reads CASPTAPSGAEQYF. The CDR3 nucleotides are TGTGCCAGCCCCACGGCGCCCTCTGGGGCCGAGCAGTACTTC.

This chain connects TRBV24-1 to TRBJ1-1; TRBD1 matches 11 bases. This CDR3 is 15 amino acids long. Germline V gene data show CDR1 as KGHDR and CDR2 as SFDVKD. J gave up 4 bases and V 4 bases, and 4 bases lay outside the gene matches. This chain's CDR3 is CATSDPGTGGTEAFF. The DNA of the CDR3 is TGTGCCACCAGTGACCCCGGGACAGGGGGCACTGAAGCTTTCTTT.

The CDR3 is CASSPRGVSGELFF. The CDR3 coding sequence is TGTGCCAGCAGCCCACGCGGGGTCTCCGGGGAGCTGTTTTTT. The chain joins TRBV7-6 to TRBJ2-2, with D possibly matching TRBD2 (6 bases). CDR1 and CDR2 from the germline V gene are SGHVS and FNYEAQ. The V gene lost 5 bases and the J gene lost 6 bases, with 13 bases spanning the gap. The CDR3 is made up of 14 amino acids.

This clone was seen just once. This chain's CDR3 is CASSQGGGGNEQYF. CDR3 DNA: TGCGCCAGCAGCCAAGGAGGAGGAGGCAACGAGCAGTACTTC. This rearrangement joins TRBV4-1 to TRBJ2-7; TRBD2 might be the D (5 bases). Trimming pared 1 base from V and 5 bases from J, leaving 12 bases between. CDR3 length equals 14 residues. Germline V CDR1 and CDR2: MGHRA, YSYEKL.

CDR3 in amino acids: CASSFGQGFNNSPLHF. The CDR3, as DNA: TGTGCCAGCAGTTTCGGTCAGGGGTTCAATAATTCACCCCTCCACTTT. V and J are TRBV27 and TRBJ1-6; D possibly corresponds to TRBD1 (6 bases). Trimming took 3 bases from V and 5 from J, leaving 14 bases between them. The germline V gene has CDR1 MNHEY and CDR2 SMNVEV (reference sequence). CDR3 size: 16 residues.

The J gene is TRBJ2-7, the V gene TRBV14; the match to TRBD1 covers 9 bases. After removal of 2 bases from V and 9 bases from J, the junction contained 11 bases not matched to a gene. Germline CDR1 is SGHDN and CDR2 is FVKESK. The CDR3 consists of 15 residues. The CDR3 region has the DNA TGTGCCAGCAGCCAACTCTCTGGGACAGGGCGACGGCAGTACTTC. Protein: CASSQLSGTGRRQYF.

The rearrangement joins TRBV14 to TRBJ1-4; D is unclear. The CDR3 loop spans 15 amino acids. Deletions cut 1 base from V and 4 bases from J, with 10 bases between. Germline CDR1 and CDR2: SGHDN and FVKESK. CDR3 bases: TGTGCCAGCAGCCAAGGTCCCAGAATTAATGAAAAACTGTTTTTT. Translation gives CASSQGPRINEKLFF.

The V gene is TRBV29-1, the J gene TRBJ1-1; D is perhaps TRBD1 (5 bases). The V and J ends lost 7 bases and 11 bases respectively, with 20 bases between them. The germline V gene encodes CDR1 SQVTM and CDR2 ANQGSEA. The CDR3 is 12 residues long. The CDR3: CSADAGGRQAFF. CDR3 DNA sequence: TGCAGCGCCGACGCGGGGGGGAGGCAGGCTTTCTTT.

The chain employs TRBV7-2 and TRBJ1-3; 8 nucleotides align to TRBD1. The trim removed 4 bases at V and 4 bases at J, leaving 6 bases unmatched. The CDR3 sequence is 15 residues long. Germline V gene lookup returns CDR1 SGHTA and CDR2 FQGNSA. CDR3 sequence: CASSYRQGKGNTIYF. The CDR3 DNA is TGTGCCAGCAGCTATAGACAGGGGAAAGGAAACACCATATATTTT.

The chain recombines TRBV7-3 with TRBJ2-7; 9 bases match TRBD1. Germline V lookup: CDR1 SGHTA, CDR2 FQGTGA. The CDR3 contains 15 residues. The V segment lost 5 bases and the J segment 1 base; nucleotides outside the gene matches: 6. The CDR3 sequence is CASSLQGADSYEQYF. CDR3 sequence (DNA): TGTGCCAGCAGCCTACAGGGGGCGGATTCCTACGAGCAGTACTTC.

The count of this clone is one. V usage is TRBV15 and J usage is TRBJ2-3; TRBD2 matches at 10 bases. The CDR3 has 17 amino acids. Germline CDR1 LNHNV, CDR2 YYDKDF (reference sequence). After removal of 5 bases from V and 4 bases from J, the junction contained 12 bases not matched to a gene. The CDR3 nucleotides are TGTGCCACCAGCGCCCGAGAGAGCGGGAGGGTCTCAGATACGCAGTATTTT. Residues: CATSARESGRVSDTQYF.

The chain has TRBV5-1 and TRBJ2-1; D call uncertain. The CDR3 contains 12 residues. Germline values: CDR1 SGHRS, CDR2 YFSETQ. V was cut by 4 bases and J by 9 bases, with 11 bases left in between. The CDR3 nucleotides are TGCGCCAGCAGCCTAAGACAAGCTGAGCAGTTCTTC. It translates to CASSLRQAEQFF. The full variable domain, with the rest looked up from reference TRBV5-1 and TRBJ2-1, is KAGVTQTPRYLIKTRGQQVTLSCSPISGHRSVSWYQQTPGQGLQFLFEYFSETQRNKGNFPGRFSGRQFSNSRSEMNVSTLELGDSALYLCASSLRQAEQFFGPGTRLTVL.